This T cell receptor (beta chain) was recorded in a study of blood T cell repertoires in COVID-19. This clone has just one count. Method: immunoSEQ multiplex PCR; TCRdb's copy keeps in-frame clones and lacks some. The sample lists 450,000 to 500,000 clones; around 85% were seen once. Germline V lookup: CDR1 KGHSH, CDR2 LQKENI. This CDR3 spans 14 amino acids. V shed 0 bases and J 4 bases; nucleotides not matched to a gene: 2. This receptor was taken from a woman aged 60 to 75 who had recovered from COVID-19. This chain uses TRBV18 with TRBJ2-5, with 7 bases aligning to TRBD2. Material: PBMCs or T cells enriched from blood (not recorded which). CDR3 region: CASSPPGRGETQYF. The CDR3 DNA is TGTGCCAGCTCACCACCGGGGAGGGGAGAGACCCAGTACTTC.